This T cell receptor (beta chain) stems from a study of metastatic and nonmetastatic thyroid tumors. Study in general: Across blood and tumor or nodule tissue, repertoires from malignant and benign thyroid patients were compared with one another. Regarding the study as a whole: Reportedly, malignant thyroid tumors had significantly higher TCR beta diversity than benign nodules, in blood and tumor.

V lost 2 bases and J 6 bases, leaving 11 bases between the germline ends. The germline gives CDR1 MNHNY, CDR2 SVGAGI (reference sequence). The CDR3 spans 13 residues. Among the patients, none had received any treatment before thyroid surgery. Authors' analysis steps: A distant-metastasis classifier for papillary thyroid cancer was built using CDR3 differences across clinicopathological groups. TCRdb re-analyzed the PCR reads through MiXCR. The V and J calls come from TCRdb's annotation, not from the publication. The data hold 60,000 to 85,000 clones, with roughly 18% observed a single time. Ten or more counts support this clone. The antigen is unknown.

The chain links TRBV6-6 to TRBJ2-7, with unresolved D. Sequences were obtained from blood. The source is a female donor with papillary thyroid cancer or a benign thyroid nodule (not recorded which). Some clones in this sample may be carry-over from other donors' samples. The DNA of the CDR3 is TGTGCCAGCAGTTACACCCTAATTACCGAGCAGTACTTC. Protein sequence: CASSYTLITEQYF.